These 29 T cell receptor beta chains originate from one sample sequenced in a study of breast tumors, draining lymph nodes, adjacent tissues. Breast cancer patients provided tissue from their axillary draining lymph nodes. A single record per CDR3 protein comes from TCRdb applying MiXCR to the multiplex PCR reads. The repertoire holds some 120,000 distinct CDR3 sequences, about 20% seen once, with around 2.2% in the top ten. Input material: axillary lymph node tissue. Receptors were obtained from a female donor with breast cancer. Some clones in this sample may be carry-over from other donors' samples.

The sample holds many counts of this clonotype. The gene calls are TRBV7-3 and TRBJ2-7; the match to TRBD2 covers 7 bases. Unmatched junction bases numbered 2, after V lost 1 base and J lost 2 bases. There are 14 residues in the CDR3. The germline CDR1 and CDR2 sequences are SGHTA and FQGTGA. CDR3 DNA sequence: TGTGCCAGCAGCTTAATGGCGGGAGCCTACGAGCAGTACTTC. As protein: CASSLMAGAYEQYF.

In regard to this clonotype: One base away lies a much larger clone, so this may be a sequencing read error. The CDR3 does not end in the conserved phenylalanine or tryptophan, so this is likely a read error. The chain uses TRBV6-1 and TRBJ2-7, with D tentatively TRBD1 (6 bases). The germline gives CDR1 MNHNS, CDR2 SASEGT. V was cut by 1 base and J by 2 bases, with 9 bases left in between. The CDR3 loop spans 14 amino acids. The chain's CDR3 is CASSEEGGPYEQYL. The DNA of the CDR3 is TGTGCCAGCAGTGAAGAAGGGGGTCCCTACGAGCAGTACCTC.

This clonotype was seen ten or more times. The V and J genes are TRBV5-6 and TRBJ1-2; D is unresolved. Trimming shortened V by 4 bases and J by 8 bases, and 24 bases separated the two germline ends. In germline, CDR1 is SGHDT, CDR2 YYEEEE. This CDR3 has 16 residues. The CDR3 nucleotides are TGTGCCAGCAGCCCGGAACGAAGGCTCGGGTGGCTAGGCTACACCTTC. Encoded protein: CASSPERRLGWLGYTF.

This clonotype was observed a few times. V usage is TRBV6-4 and J usage is TRBJ2-1; 9 nucleotides match TRBD2. CDR3 size: 15 residues. J was trimmed by 4 bases and V by 4 bases; bases with no gene match: 5. CDR1 is MRHNA, CDR2 SNTAGT, per germline. The CDR3 DNA reads as TGTGCCAGCAGTGCTGGGCGGGGGGGGTACAATGAGCAGTTCTTC. This gives the protein CASSAGRGGYNEQFF.

This clonotype was recorded at least ten times. V and J are TRBV6-5 and TRBJ1-2; TRBD1 might be the D (6 bases). The V and J ends lost 7 bases and 7 bases respectively, with 13 bases between them. The CDR3 contains 12 residues. The germline gives CDR1 MNHEY, CDR2 SVGAGI. CDR3 sequence reads: CASIQPGAGYTF. CDR3 nucleotides: TGTGCCAGCATTCAACCGGGGGCTGGCTACACCTTC.

This clonotype showed up many times. This chain links TRBV27 with TRBJ2-7, with TRBD2 matching 11 bases. The CDR3 spans 20 residues. The germline V gene has CDR1 MNHEY and CDR2 SMNVEV (reference sequence). V dropped 4 bases and J dropped 2; count of bases not matched to a gene: 19. CDR3 in amino acids: CASSSGTSGTPQREPYEQYF. CDR3 nucleotide sequence: TGTGCCAGCAGTTCGGGGACTAGCGGAACCCCACAGCGGGAACCCTACGAGCAGTACTTC.

On this clonotype: This may come from a read error, since a much larger clone is one base off. The CDR3 carries no conserved terminal phenylalanine or tryptophan, so it likely arises from a read error. This chain connects TRBV19 to TRBJ2-2, with 7 bases that match TRBD2. J lost 0 bases, V lost 9 bases, and 4 bases had no gene match. This CDR3 region has 14 residues. From germline, CDR1 is LNHDA and CDR2 SQIVND (reference sequence). This CDR3 reads CASSGTTNTGELFL. Written as DNA, the CDR3 is TGTGCCAGCTCCGGGACTACGAACACCGGGGAGCTGTTTCTT.

In its sample, this clonotype was seen many times. This sequence joins TRBV11-2 and TRBJ2-1; TRBD2 aligns across 14 bases. This CDR3 has 16 residues. Trimming at V came to 1 base and at J to 4 bases, leaving 0 bases not matched to a gene. Germline V gives CDR1 SGHAT, CDR2 FQNNGV. CDR3 coding DNA: TGTGCCAGCAGCTTAGGGACTAGCGGGAGGTACAATGAGCAGTTCTTC. This sequence encodes CASSLGTSGRYNEQFF.

This clonotype appeared many times. The chain has TRBV20-1 and TRBJ2-3; 11 nucleotides agree with TRBD2. CDR3 length equals 16 residues. The germline gives CDR1 DFQATT, CDR2 SNEGSKA (reference sequence). With V trimmed by 3 bases and J by 3 bases, 8 bases remained unmatched. The CDR3 nucleotides read TGCAGTGCTAGGAGCCAACTAGCGGGAGATACAGATACGCAGTATTTT. Translated, it gives CSARSQLAGDTDTQYF.

This clonotype has ten or more counts. The chain employs TRBV19 and TRBJ2-7; D is possibly TRBD1 or TRBD2 (5 bases each). V lost 9 bases and J 2 bases, leaving 11 bases between the germline ends. Germline CDR1 is LNHDA and CDR2 is SQIVND (reference sequence). The CDR3 sequence is 12 residues long. The CDR3 region is CASGTATYEQYF. CDR3 bases: TGTGCCAGCGGGACGGCTACCTACGAGCAGTACTTC.

In this sample, this clonotype turned up many times. The V and J genes are TRBV24-1 and TRBJ2-3; D may be TRBD1 (6 bases). The V gene's germline CDR1 is KGHDR and CDR2 SFDVKD. The CDR3 runs to 15 residues. V was pared by 2 bases and J by 6 bases, with 14 bases between. As DNA, the CDR3 is TGTGCCACCAGTGATTGGGGCAGGGGCGGGGATACGCAGTATTTT. Its protein is CATSDWGRGGDTQYF.

This clonotype was counted at least ten times. The chain is built from TRBV5-4 and TRBJ2-5; perhaps TRBD1 as D (5 bases). Trimming took 4 bases from V and 1 from J, leaving 11 bases between them. Germline CDR1 is SGHNT and CDR2 is YYREEE (reference sequence). CDR3 length: 14 amino acids. Written as DNA, the CDR3 is TGTGCCAGCAGCGTGGGGCAGTCCCAAGAGACCCAGTACTTC. This sequence encodes CASSVGQSQETQYF.

In this sample, this clonotype turned up many times. J is TRBJ2-1 and V is TRBV6-5, with a possible D match to TRBD1 (6 bases). CDR3 length equals 13 residues. V dropped 6 bases and J dropped 4 bases, with 10 bases sitting between them. Germline V CDR1 and CDR2: MNHEY, SVGAGI. Written as DNA, the CDR3 is TGTGCCAGCAGCTCCGGACAGTACAATGAGCAGTTCTTC. Translating it yields CASSSGQYNEQFF.

This clonotype was counted many times. The chain couples TRBV7-3 to TRBJ2-2; 7 bases are shared with TRBD2. This CDR3 spans 16 amino acids. V was pared by 2 bases and J by 1 base, with 4 bases of the junction left unmatched. CDR1 SGHTA and CDR2 FQGTGA come from the germline V gene. DNA for the CDR3: TGTGCCAGCAGCTTACAGTCTAGCGGGAACACCGGGGAGCTGTTTTTT. Translation: CASSLQSSGNTGELFF.

The gene calls are TRBV5-4 and TRBJ1-5; D might be TRBD1 (6 bases). Germline V gene sequence: CDR1 SGHNT, CDR2 YYREEE (reference sequence). This CDR3 has 15 amino acids. Trimming took off 2 bases at V and 2 bases at J, with 11 bases between the two ends. The chain's CDR3 is CASSLDRKGNQPQHF. The CDR3 DNA reads as TGTGCCAGCAGCTTAGACAGGAAGGGCAATCAGCCCCAGCATTTT. Full variable domain (rest looked up from reference TRBV5-4 and TRBJ1-5): ETGVTQSPTHLIKTRGQQVTLRCSSQSGHNTVSWYQQALGQGPQFIFQYYREEENGRGNFPPRFSGLQFPNYSSELNVNALELDDSALYLCASSLDRKGNQPQHFGDGTRLSIL.

This clonotype has a count of ten or more. This rearrangement joins TRBV19 to TRBJ2-7; 9 bases fit TRBD1. CDR3 length equals 13 residues. Trimming cost V 4 bases and J 3 bases; bases outside gene matches: 1. Germline values: CDR1 LNHDA, CDR2 SQIVND (reference sequence). The CDR3 bases are TGTGCCAGTAGTAGGACAGGGGTCTACGAGCAGTACTTC. This translates into CASSRTGVYEQYF.

This clonotype was seen ten or more times. This chain links TRBV24-1 with TRBJ1-5; 7 nucleotides match TRBD1. CDR3 length equals 14 residues. J gave up 4 bases and V 4 bases, and 3 bases lay outside the gene matches. Looked up from germline, CDR1 is KGHDR and CDR2 is SFDVKD. In DNA form, the CDR3 reads TGTGCCACCAGTGACGCAGGGGGTAATCAGCCCCAGCATTTT. Translating it yields CATSDAGGNQPQHF.

This clonotype was seen repeatedly, ten times or more. This chain connects TRBV20-1 to TRBJ1-4; D is unclear. Trimming shortened V by 6 bases and J by 0 bases, and 8 bases separated the two germline ends. The germline V gene has CDR1 DFQATT and CDR2 SNEGSKA (reference sequence). This CDR3 region has 13 residues. The CDR3 is CSALRATNEKLFF. The DNA for the CDR3 is TGCAGTGCCCTTAGAGCAACTAATGAAAAACTGTTTTTT.

This clonotype was seen repeatedly, ten times or more. The chain employs TRBV12-3 or TRBV12-4 and TRBJ2-1, with D unclear. CDR3 length: 16 residues. Trimming removed 3 bases from V and 0 bases from J, with 12 bases in between. The CDR3 DNA reads TGTGCCAGCAGTTTTCTAGTGAGCAGCTCCTACAATGAGCAGTTCTTC. Protein: CASSFLVSSSYNEQFF.

Remarks on this clonotype: A much bigger clone sits one base away, suggesting this may be a read error. J is TRBJ2-2 and V is TRBV10-1; TRBD2 is a possible D gene (5 bases). This CDR3 region has 15 residues. Germline V gene data show CDR1 as WNHNN and CDR2 as SYGVQD (reference sequence). CDR3 nucleotides: TGCGCCAGCATGAGGGAAGGCTACGGCACCGGGGAGCTGGTTTTT. As protein: CASMREGYGTGELVF.

This clonotype has at least ten counts. The J gene is TRBJ2-1, the V gene TRBV2, with 11 nucleotides matching TRBD2. The V gene end was trimmed by 2 bases and the J gene end by 0 bases; junction bases not matched to a gene: 0. Germline-derived CDR1 and CDR2 are SNHLY and FYNNEI. This CDR3 contains 16 residues. The CDR3 loop reads CASSETSGSSYNEQFF. CDR3 nucleotides: TGTGCCAGCAGTGAAACTAGCGGGAGCTCCTACAATGAGCAGTTCTTC.

About this clonotype: A read error may explain this, as a much larger clone is one base away. The chain carries TRBV15 and TRBJ1-2; D gene uncertain. Looked up from germline, CDR1 is LNHNV and CDR2 is YYDKDF (reference sequence). This CDR3 has 11 residues. The CDR3 DNA is TGTGCCACCAGCAGAGATTTAAAATACGCCTTC. Protein product: CATSRDLKYAF.

The chain combines TRBV18 with TRBJ2-3, with D perhaps TRBD2 (6 bases). Germline V gene lookup returns CDR1 KGHSH and CDR2 LQKENI. The CDR3 extends over 15 amino acids. Between the trimmed V and J ends, which lost 6 bases and 2 bases, there was a span of 15 bases. CDR3 region: CASSQAGSNTDTQYF. CDR3 DNA: TGTGCCAGCTCCCAGGCGGGGAGCAACACAGATACGCAGTATTTT.

Remarks on this clonotype: The junction departs from germline at one end; a sequencing error may be responsible. The chain is built from TRBV10-3 and TRBJ1-3; D is perhaps TRBD1 (5 bases). This CDR3 contains 17 residues. Looked up from germline, CDR1 is ENHRY and CDR2 is SYGVKD. The CDR3 DNA follows: TGTGCCATCAGTGACCCGTCGGGGGTGGTGTCTGGAAGCACCGTATATTTT. Residues: CAISDPSGVVSGSTVYF.

This clonotype was seen many times. This chain links TRBV18 with TRBJ2-5; no clear D gene. This CDR3 has 17 residues. The ends were cut back, 3 bases at V and 5 bases at J, with 22 bases in the middle. Germline lookup yields CDR1 KGHSH and CDR2 LQKENI. CDR3 protein: CASSPKTEGRSLETQYF. The CDR3, as DNA: TGTGCCAGCTCACCGAAAACGGAAGGTAGGTCGCTGGAGACCCAGTACTTC.

A word on this clonotype: A much larger clone lies one base from this, so it may be a read error. The CDR3 nucleotides are TGTGCCATCAAGGGCAGCCTAAATGAAAAACTGGTTTTT. Its translation is CAIKGSLNEKLVF. The rearrangement links TRBV10-3 to TRBJ1-4; no reliable D call. The CDR3 length is 13 residues. The germline CDR1 and CDR2 sequences are ENHRY and SYGVKD.

Comments on this clonotype: The CDR3 does not close with the conserved phenylalanine or tryptophan, likely indicating a read error. This chain uses TRBV6-2 or TRBV6-3 with TRBJ2-7; 9 bases fit TRBD1. J was trimmed by 3 bases and V by 11 bases; bases with no gene match: 8. This CDR3 is built from 13 residues. Germline V lookup: CDR1 MNHEY, CDR2 SVGEGT. The CDR3 sequence: CAVGGTGFYEQYL. Written as DNA, the CDR3 is TGTGCCGTTGGAGGGACAGGGTTCTACGAGCAGTACCTC.

As concerns this clonotype: A much more abundant neighbour one base away suggests this may be a read error. The conserved final phenylalanine or tryptophan is absent from the CDR3, which likely points to a read error. The rearrangement joins TRBV6-5 to TRBJ1-3; tentative D call: TRBD1 (5 bases). The ends were cut back, 6 bases at V and 1 base at J, with 22 bases in the middle. The CDR3 loop spans 18 amino acids. Germline V gene lookup returns CDR1 MNHEY and CDR2 SVGAGI. CDR3 amino acids: CASSPPLKGLGSGNTIYL. CDR3 in DNA: TGTGCCAGCAGCCCCCCATTGAAGGGGCTTGGATCTGGAAACACCATATATCTT.

This clonotype was counted at least ten times. The chain joins TRBV19 to TRBJ1-6; a possible D gene is TRBD1 (6 bases). V was cut by 9 bases and J by 9 bases, with 21 bases left in between. CDR3 length: 15 residues. Germline CDR1 reads LNHDA; CDR2 reads SQIVND (reference sequence). The CDR3 sequence is CASSERGAGISPLHF. In DNA form, the CDR3 reads TGTGCCAGCTCCGAGAGGGGGGCCGGGATTTCACCCCTCCACTTT.